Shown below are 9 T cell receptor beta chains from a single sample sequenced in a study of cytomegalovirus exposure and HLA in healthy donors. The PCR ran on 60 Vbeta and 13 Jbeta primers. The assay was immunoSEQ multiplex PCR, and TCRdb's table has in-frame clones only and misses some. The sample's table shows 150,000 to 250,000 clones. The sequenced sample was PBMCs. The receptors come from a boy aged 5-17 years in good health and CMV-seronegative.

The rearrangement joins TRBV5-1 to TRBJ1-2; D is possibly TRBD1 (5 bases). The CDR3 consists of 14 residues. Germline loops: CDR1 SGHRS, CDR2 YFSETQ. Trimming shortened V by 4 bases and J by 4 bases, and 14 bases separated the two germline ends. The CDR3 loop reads CASSRTGDSYGYTF. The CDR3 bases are TGCGCCAGCAGCAGGACGGGTGACAGCTATGGCTACACCTTC.

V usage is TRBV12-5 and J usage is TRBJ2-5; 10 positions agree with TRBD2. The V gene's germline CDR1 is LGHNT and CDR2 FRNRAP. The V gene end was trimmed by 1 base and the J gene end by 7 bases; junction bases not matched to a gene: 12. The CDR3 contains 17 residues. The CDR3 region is CASGLGHSSGGGGTQYF. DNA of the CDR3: TGTGCTAGTGGTTTGGGGCACTCTAGCGGGGGCGGGGGGACCCAGTACTTC.

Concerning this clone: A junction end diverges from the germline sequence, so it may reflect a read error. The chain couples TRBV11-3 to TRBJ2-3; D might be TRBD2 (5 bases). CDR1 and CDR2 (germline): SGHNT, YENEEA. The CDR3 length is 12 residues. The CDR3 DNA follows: TGTGCCAGCAGCGCTAGCACAGCTACGCAGTATTTT. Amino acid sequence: CASSASTATQYF.

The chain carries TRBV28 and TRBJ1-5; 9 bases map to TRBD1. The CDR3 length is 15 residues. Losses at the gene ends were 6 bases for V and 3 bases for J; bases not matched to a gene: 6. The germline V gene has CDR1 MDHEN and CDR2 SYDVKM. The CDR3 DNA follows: TGTGCCAGCAGCTCCACAGGGGGCCTCAATCAGCCCCAGCATTTT. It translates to CASSSTGGLNQPQHF.

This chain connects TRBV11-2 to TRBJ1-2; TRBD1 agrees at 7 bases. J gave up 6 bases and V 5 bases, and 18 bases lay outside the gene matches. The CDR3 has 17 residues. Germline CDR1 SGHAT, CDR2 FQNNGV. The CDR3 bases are TGTGCCAGCAGCCTCTTTAGGGCCCAAGAGACAGGGCATGGCTACACCTTC. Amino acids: CASSLFRAQETGHGYTF.

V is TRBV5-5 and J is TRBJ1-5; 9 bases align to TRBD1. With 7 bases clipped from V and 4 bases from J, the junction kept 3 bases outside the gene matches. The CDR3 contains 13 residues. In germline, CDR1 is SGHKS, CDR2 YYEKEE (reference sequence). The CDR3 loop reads CASGGQGNQPQHF. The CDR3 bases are TGTGCCAGCGGAGGACAGGGGAATCAGCCCCAGCATTTT.

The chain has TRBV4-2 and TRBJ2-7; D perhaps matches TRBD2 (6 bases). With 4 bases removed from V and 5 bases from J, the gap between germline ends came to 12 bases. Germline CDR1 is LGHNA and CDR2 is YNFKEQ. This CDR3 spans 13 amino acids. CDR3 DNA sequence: TGTGCCAGCAGCCCGGGGGACGGGGACGAGCAGTACTTC. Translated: CASSPGDGDEQYF.

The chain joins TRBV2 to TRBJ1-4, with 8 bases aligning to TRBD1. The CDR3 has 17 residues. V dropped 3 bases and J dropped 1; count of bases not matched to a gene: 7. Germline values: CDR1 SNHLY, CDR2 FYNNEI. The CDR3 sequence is CASSEPRGRGTNEKLFF. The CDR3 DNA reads TGTGCCAGCAGTGAGCCCAGGGGGCGCGGAACTAATGAAAAACTGTTTTTT.

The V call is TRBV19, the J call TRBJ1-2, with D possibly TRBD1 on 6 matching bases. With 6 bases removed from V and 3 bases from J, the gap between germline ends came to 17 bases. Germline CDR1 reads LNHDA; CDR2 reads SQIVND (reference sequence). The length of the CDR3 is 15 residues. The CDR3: CASSKWTDDDYGYTF. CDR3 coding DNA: TGTGCCAGTAGCAAATGGACAGACGACGACTATGGCTACACCTTC.